A selection of T cell receptor beta chains follows, all from one sample in a study of response to subunit inactivated influenza vaccine. TCRdb recomputed calls from the RT-PCR reads with MiXCR, one row per CDR3 protein. The table shows about half a million distinct CDR3 sequences, with 25% occurring only once. The sequencing here drew on CD4+ T cells sorted from PBMCs, taken roughly 5 days after vaccination. These receptor sequences come from a man aged 50 to 59 who received an inactivated influenza vaccine. CDR3s include the opening cysteine and the closing phenylalanine or tryptophan. The D gene is left open where the match is weak. For some rows the clone size is stated as once, few or many, or as a class when expanded; others skip it.

>TRBJ1-1|NA|TRBD1|TRBV7-9
CASSPTTYRTGGVEAFF
>TRBJ2-4|few|TRBD1|TRBV7-8
CASSFGTGEYYIQYF
>TRBJ2-5|few|TRBD2|TRBV5-6
CASSYDGRETQYF
>TRBJ2-5|NA|TRBD1|TRBV12-3/TRBV12-4
CASSFATGDQETQYF
>TRBJ1-5|few|NA|TRBV4-2
CASSEARTAQPQHF
>TRBJ2-2|NA|NA|TRBV4-3
CASSQDTGWNTGELFF
>TRBJ1-1|NA|TRBD1|TRBV12-5
CASGADRGKGTEAFF
>TRBJ2-1|NA|TRBD2|TRBV20-1
CSARDRGGVGEQFF
>TRBJ2-4|NA|TRBD1|TRBV20-1
CSALSGGDFAKNIQYF
>TRBJ2-7|NA|TRBD1|TRBV5-1
CASSFGTDYEQYF